This T cell receptor (beta chain) was recovered during a study of post-analysis software for immune sequencing data. Unique molecular identifiers were built into the TCR beta cDNA libraries. TCRdb analysed the PCR reads with MiXCR anew, one entry per CDR3 protein. The table shows fewer than 900,000 distinct CDR3 sequences, with roughly 46% occurring only once. This clonotype showed up just once. Its antigen is currently unknown. The germline CDR1 and CDR2 sequences are SGHRS and YFSETQ. The CDR3 contains 13 residues. The V end was cut by 4 bases, the J end by 4 bases, with 11 bases between. Whole-study findings and limits: A handful of TRBV segments appeared more often in patients than in controls, and TRBV5-6, TRBV5-1 and TRBV20-1 were among these.

The sample comprised blood. V is TRBV5-1 and J is TRBJ1-2; D is perhaps TRBD1 (5 bases). This sequence originates from a girl aged 5 to 17 with multiple sclerosis. The CDR3 DNA sequence: TGCGCCAGCAGCATAGACAGCTCCTATGGCTACACCTTC. As protein: CASSIDSSYGYTF.